The T cell receptor beta chain described here comes from a study of blood T cell repertoires in COVID-19. The protocol was immunoSEQ multiplex PCR, while the TCRdb copy is restricted to in-frame clones and leaves out a portion. The sample lists about 400,000 clones; 87% were seen once. Cohort 3 donors were reported recovered after two negative PCRs, clearance, or symptom resolution. Germline V gives CDR1 SQVTM, CDR2 ANQGSEA. Trimming removed 3 bases from V and 8 bases from J; junction bases left unmatched: 15. CDR3 length: 15 residues. The sequencing sample was made of PBMCs or T cells enriched from blood (not recorded which). The rearrangement joins TRBV29-1 to TRBJ1-2; 7 bases align to TRBD1. The receptor was isolated from a woman in her twenties or thirties who had recovered from COVID-19. CDR3: CSVEMVPGQGGGYTF. CDR3 sequence (DNA): TGCAGCGTTGAGATGGTTCCGGGCCAAGGGGGCGGCTACACCTTC.